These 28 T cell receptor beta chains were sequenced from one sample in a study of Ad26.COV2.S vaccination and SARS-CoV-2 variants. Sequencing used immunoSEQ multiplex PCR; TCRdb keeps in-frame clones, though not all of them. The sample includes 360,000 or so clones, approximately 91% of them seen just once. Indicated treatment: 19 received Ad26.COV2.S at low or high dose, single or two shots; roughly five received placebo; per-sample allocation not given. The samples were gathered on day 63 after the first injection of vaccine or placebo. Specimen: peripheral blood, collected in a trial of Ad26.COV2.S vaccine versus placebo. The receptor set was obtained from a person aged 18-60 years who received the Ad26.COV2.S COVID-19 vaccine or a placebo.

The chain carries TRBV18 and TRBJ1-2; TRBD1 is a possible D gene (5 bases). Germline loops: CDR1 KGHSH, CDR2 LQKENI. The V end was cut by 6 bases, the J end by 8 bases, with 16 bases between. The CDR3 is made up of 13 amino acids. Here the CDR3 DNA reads TGTGCCAGCTCGCGTGGAAGGGGTGAAGGCTACACCTTC. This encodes CASSRGRGEGYTF.

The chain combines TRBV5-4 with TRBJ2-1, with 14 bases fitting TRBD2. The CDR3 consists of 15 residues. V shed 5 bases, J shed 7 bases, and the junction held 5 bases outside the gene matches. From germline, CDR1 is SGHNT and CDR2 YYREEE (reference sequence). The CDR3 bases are TGTGCCAGCAGAGCCGGGACTAGCGGGAGTAATGAGCAGTTCTTC. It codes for CASRAGTSGSNEQFF. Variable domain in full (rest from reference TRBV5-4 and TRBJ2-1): ETGVTQSPTHLIKTRGQQVTLRCSSQSGHNTVSWYQQALGQGPQFIFQYYREEENGRGNFPPRFSGLQFPNYSSELNVNALELDDSALYLCASRAGTSGSNEQFFGPGTRLTVL.

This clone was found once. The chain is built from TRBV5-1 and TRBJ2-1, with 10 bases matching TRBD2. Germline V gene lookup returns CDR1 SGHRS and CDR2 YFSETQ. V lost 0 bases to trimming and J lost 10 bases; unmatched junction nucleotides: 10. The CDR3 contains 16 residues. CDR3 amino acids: CASSLGRLAGVQEQFF. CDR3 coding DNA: TGCGCCAGCAGCTTGGGGCGGCTAGCGGGAGTACAGGAGCAGTTCTTC.

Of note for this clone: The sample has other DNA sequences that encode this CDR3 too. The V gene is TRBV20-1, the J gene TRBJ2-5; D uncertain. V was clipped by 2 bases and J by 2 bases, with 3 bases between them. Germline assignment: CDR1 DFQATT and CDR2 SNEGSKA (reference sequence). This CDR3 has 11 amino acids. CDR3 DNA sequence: TGCAGTGCTAGACCGCAAGAGACCCAGTACTTC. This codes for CSARPQETQYF.

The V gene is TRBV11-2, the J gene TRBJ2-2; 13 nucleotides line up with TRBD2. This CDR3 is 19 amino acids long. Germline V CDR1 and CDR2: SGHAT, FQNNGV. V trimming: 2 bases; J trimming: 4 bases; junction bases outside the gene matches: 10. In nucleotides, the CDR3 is TGTGCCAGCAGCTTAAGGACTAGCGGGAGTCCGGGTGGCACCGGGGAGCTGTTTTTT. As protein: CASSLRTSGSPGGTGELFF.

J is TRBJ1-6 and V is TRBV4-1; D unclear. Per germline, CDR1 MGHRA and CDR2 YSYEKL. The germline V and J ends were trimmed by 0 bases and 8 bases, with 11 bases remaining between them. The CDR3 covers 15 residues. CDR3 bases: TGCGCCAGCAGCCAAGACCCGGGGAATTATTCACCCCTCCACTTT. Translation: CASSQDPGNYSPLHF.

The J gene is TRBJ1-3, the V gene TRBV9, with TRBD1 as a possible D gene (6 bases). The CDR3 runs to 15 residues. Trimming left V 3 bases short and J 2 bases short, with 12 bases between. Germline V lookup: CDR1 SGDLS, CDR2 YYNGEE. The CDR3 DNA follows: TGTGCCAGCAGCGAGGGGGACACGGCTGGAAACACCATATATTTT. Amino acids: CASSEGDTAGNTIYF. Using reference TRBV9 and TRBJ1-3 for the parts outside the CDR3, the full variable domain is DSGVTQTPKHLITATGQRVTLRCSPRSGDLSVYWYQQSLDQGLQFLIQYYNGEERAKGNILERFSAQQFPDLHSELNLSSLELGDSALYFCASSEGDTAGNTIYFGEGSWLTVV.

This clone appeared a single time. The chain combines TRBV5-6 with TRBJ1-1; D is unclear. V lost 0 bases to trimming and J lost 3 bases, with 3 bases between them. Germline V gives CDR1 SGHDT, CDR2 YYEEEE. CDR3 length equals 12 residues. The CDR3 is CASSLGDTEAFF. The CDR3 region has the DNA TGTGCCAGCAGCTTGGGGGACACTGAAGCTTTCTTT.

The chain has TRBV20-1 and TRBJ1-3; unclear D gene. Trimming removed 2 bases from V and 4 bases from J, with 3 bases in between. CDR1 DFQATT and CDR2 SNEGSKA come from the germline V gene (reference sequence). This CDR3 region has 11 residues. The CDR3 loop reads CSARLGNTIYF. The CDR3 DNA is TGCAGTGCTAGACTCGGAAACACCATATATTTT.

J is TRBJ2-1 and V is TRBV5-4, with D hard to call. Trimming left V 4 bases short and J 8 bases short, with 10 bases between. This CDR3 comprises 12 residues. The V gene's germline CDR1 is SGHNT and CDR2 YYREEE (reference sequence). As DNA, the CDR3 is TGTGCCAGCAGCCCCAGTGGTGATGAGCAGTTCTTC. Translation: CASSPSGDEQFF.

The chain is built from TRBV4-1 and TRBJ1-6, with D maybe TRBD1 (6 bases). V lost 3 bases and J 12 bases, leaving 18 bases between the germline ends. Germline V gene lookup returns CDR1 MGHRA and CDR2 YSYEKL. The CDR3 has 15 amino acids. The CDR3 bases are TGCGCCAGCAGCCACCTGGGCGAGGGGGGACGACCCCTCCACTTT. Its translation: CASSHLGEGGRPLHF.

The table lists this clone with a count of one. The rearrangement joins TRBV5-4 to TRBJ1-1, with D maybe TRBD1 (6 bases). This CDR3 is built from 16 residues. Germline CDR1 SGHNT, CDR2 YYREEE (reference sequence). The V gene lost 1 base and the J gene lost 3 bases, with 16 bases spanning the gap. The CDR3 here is CASSLLGGPSDTEAFF. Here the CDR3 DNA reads TGTGCCAGCAGCTTGCTGGGGGGCCCGTCAGACACTGAAGCTTTCTTT.

The CDR3 here is CASSLVVGSSYEQYF. The CDR3 coding sequence is TGTGCCAGCAGCTTAGTAGTGGGCAGCTCCTACGAGCAGTACTTC. The chain recombines TRBV7-2 with TRBJ2-7; D ambiguous. Trimming removed 1 base at V and 0 bases at J, with 10 bases between. Per germline, CDR1 SGHTA and CDR2 FQGNSA. The CDR3 loop spans 15 amino acids. Using reference TRBV7-2 and TRBJ2-7 for the parts outside the CDR3, the full variable domain is GAGVSQSPSNKVTEKGKDVELRCDPISGHTALYWYRQSLGQGLEFLIYFQGNSAPDKSGLPSDRFSAERTGGSVSTLTIQRTQQEDSAVYLCASSLVVGSSYEQYFGPGTRLTVT.

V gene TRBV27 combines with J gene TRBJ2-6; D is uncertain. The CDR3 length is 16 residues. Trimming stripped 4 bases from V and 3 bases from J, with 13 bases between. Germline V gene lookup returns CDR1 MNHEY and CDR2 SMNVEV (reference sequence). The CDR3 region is CASSSDPRHGANVLTF. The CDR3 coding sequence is TGTGCCAGCAGTTCTGACCCAAGGCATGGGGCCAACGTCCTGACTTTC.

The CDR3 region is CASSRKTGREEKLFF. For the CDR3, the DNA is TGTGCCAGCAGCCGAAAGACAGGGAGAGAAGAAAAACTGTTTTTT. The rearrangement links TRBV3-1 (or the pseudogene TRBV3-2) to TRBJ1-4; 7 positions agree with TRBD1. V gave up 4 bases and J gave up 8 bases; unmatched junction bases: 10. Germline loops: CDR1 LGHDT, CDR2 YNNKEL (reference sequence). This CDR3 region has 15 residues.

CDR3 in DNA: TGTGCCAGCAGCCAAGATCTCCTCGTGAATGAGCAGTTCTTC. It yields the protein CASSQDLLVNEQFF. The rearrangement uses TRBV3-1 (or the pseudogene TRBV3-2) and TRBJ2-1; D is unresolved. Germline lookup yields CDR1 LGHDT and CDR2 YNNKEL (reference sequence). The length of the CDR3 is 14 residues. V gave up 0 bases and J gave up 7 bases, with 10 bases separating them.

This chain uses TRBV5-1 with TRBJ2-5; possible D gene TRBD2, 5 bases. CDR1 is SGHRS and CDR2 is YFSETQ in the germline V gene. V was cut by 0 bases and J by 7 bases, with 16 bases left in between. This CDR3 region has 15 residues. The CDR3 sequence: CASSLGGTNAGTQYF. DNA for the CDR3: TGCGCCAGCAGCTTGGGGGGAACAAATGCGGGGACCCAGTACTTC. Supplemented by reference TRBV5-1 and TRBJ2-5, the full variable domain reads KAGVTQTPRYLIKTRGQQVTLSCSPISGHRSVSWYQQTPGQGLQFLFEYFSETQRNKGNFPGRFSGRQFSNSRSEMNVSTLELGDSALYLCASSLGGTNAGTQYFGPGTRLLVL.

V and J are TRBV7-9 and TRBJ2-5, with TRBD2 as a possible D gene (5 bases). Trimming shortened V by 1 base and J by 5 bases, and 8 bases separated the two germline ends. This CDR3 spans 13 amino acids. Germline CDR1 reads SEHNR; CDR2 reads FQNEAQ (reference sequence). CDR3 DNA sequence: TGTGCCAGCAGCTTAGGTAGCGCCGAGACCCAGTACTTC. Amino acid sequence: CASSLGSAETQYF.

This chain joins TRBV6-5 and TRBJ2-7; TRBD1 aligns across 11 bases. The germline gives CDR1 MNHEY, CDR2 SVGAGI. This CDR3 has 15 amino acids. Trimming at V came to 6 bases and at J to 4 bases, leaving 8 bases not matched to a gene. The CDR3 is CASSRGQGAAYEQYF. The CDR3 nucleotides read TGTGCCAGCAGCCGCGGACAGGGGGCAGCGTACGAGCAGTACTTC.

The CDR3 nucleotides are TGCGCCAGCAGCTTGGTGGGGGGGGCAGGAGAGACCCAGTACTTC. It is translated as CASSLVGGAGETQYF. V and J are TRBV5-1 and TRBJ2-5; possibly TRBD2 for D (7 bases). The CDR3 runs to 15 residues. CDR1 is SGHRS, CDR2 YFSETQ, per germline. The V and J ends lost 0 bases and 4 bases respectively, with 13 bases between them. Full variable domain (missing parts from reference TRBV5-1 and TRBJ2-5): KAGVTQTPRYLIKTRGQQVTLSCSPISGHRSVSWYQQTPGQGLQFLFEYFSETQRNKGNFPGRFSGRQFSNSRSEMNVSTLELGDSALYLCASSLVGGAGETQYFGPGTRLLVL.

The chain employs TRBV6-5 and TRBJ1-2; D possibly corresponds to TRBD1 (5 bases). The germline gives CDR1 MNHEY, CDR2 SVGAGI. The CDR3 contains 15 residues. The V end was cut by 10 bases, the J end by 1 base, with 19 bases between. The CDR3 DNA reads TGTGCCACCAACCCTTCGGGACGGCTTAACTATGGCTACACCTTC. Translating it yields CATNPSGRLNYGYTF.

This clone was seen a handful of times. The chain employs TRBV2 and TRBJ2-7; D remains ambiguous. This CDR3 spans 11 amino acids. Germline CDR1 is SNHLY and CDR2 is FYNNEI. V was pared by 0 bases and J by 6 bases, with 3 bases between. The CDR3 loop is CASSEAGEQYF. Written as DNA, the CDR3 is TGTGCCAGCAGTGAAGCGGGCGAGCAGTACTTC.

The CDR3 DNA reads TGCGCCAGCAGCCTATACCCGGGGGACAATGAGCAGTTCTTC. Its translation is CASSLYPGDNEQFF. The chain carries TRBV4-3 and TRBJ2-1; D may be TRBD2 (6 bases). The V end lost 4 bases, the J end lost 5 bases, and 12 bases lay between the germline ends. Germline V CDR1 and CDR2: LGHNA, YSLEER. This CDR3 is built from 14 residues.

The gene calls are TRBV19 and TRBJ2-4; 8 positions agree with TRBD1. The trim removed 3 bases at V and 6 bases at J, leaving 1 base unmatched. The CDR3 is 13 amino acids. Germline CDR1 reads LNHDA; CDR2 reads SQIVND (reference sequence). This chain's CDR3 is CASSIDRGNIQYF. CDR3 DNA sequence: TGTGCCAGTAGTATCGACAGGGGAAACATTCAGTACTTC.

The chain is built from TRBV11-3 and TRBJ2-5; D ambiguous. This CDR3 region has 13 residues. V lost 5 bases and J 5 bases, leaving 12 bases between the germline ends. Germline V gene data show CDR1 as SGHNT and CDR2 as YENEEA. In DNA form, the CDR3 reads TGTGCCAGCAGCGCTATGGGTGGGGAGACCCAGTACTTC. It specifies CASSAMGGETQYF.

In DNA form, the CDR3 reads TGTGCCAGCAGCTTGGCTGAACTCAATGAGCAGTTCTTC. Protein sequence: CASSLAELNEQFF. V and J are TRBV5-4 and TRBJ2-1; D unresolved. V lost 0 bases, J lost 6 bases, and 7 bases lay in between. This CDR3 has 13 residues. CDR1 and CDR2 (germline): SGHNT, YYREEE (reference sequence).

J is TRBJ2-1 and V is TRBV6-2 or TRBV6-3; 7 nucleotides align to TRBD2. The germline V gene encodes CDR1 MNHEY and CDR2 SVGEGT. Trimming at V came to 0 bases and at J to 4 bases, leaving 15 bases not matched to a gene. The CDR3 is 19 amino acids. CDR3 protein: CASSYSVGRTEGTYNEQFF. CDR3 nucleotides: TGTGCCAGCAGTTACTCGGTCGGGAGGACTGAAGGTACTTACAATGAGCAGTTCTTC.

The CDR3 coding sequence is TGTGCCAGCAGTTACTCGGGGACCCAGTACTTC. It codes for CASSYSGTQYF. V usage is TRBV6-5 and J usage is TRBJ2-5, with unresolved D. V lost 0 bases, J lost 7 bases, and 3 bases lay in between. CDR3 length equals 11 residues. Germline CDR1 reads MNHEY; CDR2 reads SVGAGI.